The T cell receptor (beta chain) described here comes from a study of T cell repertoires in cytomegalovirus infection. Study in general: Selection of CMV epitopes for the study included recently identified HLA-C-restricted and well-studied HLA-B-restricted ones. TCR beta signatures that were public indicated CMV infection and matching HLA type. Study-wide findings and caveats: The ex vivo response was dominated by HLA-C-restricted CMV-specific TCR beta clonotypes.

TCRdb called the reads again in MiXCR, with one record for every CDR3 protein. This table has over 120,000 distinct CDR3 sequences, about 32% appearing once. The CDR3 sequence is 16 residues long. Looked up from germline, CDR1 is DFQATT and CDR2 is SNEGSKA (reference sequence). The V and J ends lost 0 bases and 5 bases, in that order; junction bases with no gene match: 6. This clonotype occurred many times. Its target is unknown. The rearrangement uses TRBV20-1 and TRBJ2-5, with 13 bases lining up with TRBD2. Sample: CD8+ T cells from cultured PBMCs, taken from culture after CMV antigen stimulation. The TCR sequence derives from a human donor in good health (CMV status not recorded). Some clones in this sample may be carry-over from other donors' samples. The CDR3 protein is CSARDQGLAGMETQYF. CDR3 nucleotides: TGCAGTGCTAGAGATCAGGGACTAGCGGGGATGGAGACCCAGTACTTC.